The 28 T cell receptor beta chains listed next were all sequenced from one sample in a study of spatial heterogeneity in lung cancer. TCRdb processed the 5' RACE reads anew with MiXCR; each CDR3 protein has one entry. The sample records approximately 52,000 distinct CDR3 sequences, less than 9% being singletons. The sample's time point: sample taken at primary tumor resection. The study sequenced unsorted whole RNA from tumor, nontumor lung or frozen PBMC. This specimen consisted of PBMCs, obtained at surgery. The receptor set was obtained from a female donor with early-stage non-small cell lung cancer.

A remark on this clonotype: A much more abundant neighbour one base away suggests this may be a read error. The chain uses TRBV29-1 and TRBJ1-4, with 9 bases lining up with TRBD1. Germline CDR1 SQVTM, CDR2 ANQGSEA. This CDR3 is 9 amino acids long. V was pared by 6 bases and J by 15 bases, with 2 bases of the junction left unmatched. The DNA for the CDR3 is TGCAGCGTAGGACAGGGGATGTTTTTT. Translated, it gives CSVGQGMFF.

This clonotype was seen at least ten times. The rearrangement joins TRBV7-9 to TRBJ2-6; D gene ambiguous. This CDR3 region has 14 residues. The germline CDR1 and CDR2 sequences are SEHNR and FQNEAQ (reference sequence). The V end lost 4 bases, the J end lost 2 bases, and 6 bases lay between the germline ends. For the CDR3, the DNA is TGTGCCAGCAGCTCACGAACTGGGGCCAACGTCCTGACTTTC. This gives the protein CASSSRTGANVLTF.

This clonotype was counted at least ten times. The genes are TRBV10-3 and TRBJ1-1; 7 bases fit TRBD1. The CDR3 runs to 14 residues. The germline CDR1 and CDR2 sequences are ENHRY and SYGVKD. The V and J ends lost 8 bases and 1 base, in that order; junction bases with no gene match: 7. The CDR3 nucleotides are TGTGCCATCTCCGTAACAGGGGCGAACACTGAAGCTTTCTTT. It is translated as CAISVTGANTEAFF.

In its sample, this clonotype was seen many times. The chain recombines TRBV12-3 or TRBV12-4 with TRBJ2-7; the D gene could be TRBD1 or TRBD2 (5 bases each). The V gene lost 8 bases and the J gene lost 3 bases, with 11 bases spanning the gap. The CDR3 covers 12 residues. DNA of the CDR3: TGTGCCAGCGGCCGGGGCCTCTACGAGCAGTACTTC. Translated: CASGRGLYEQYF.

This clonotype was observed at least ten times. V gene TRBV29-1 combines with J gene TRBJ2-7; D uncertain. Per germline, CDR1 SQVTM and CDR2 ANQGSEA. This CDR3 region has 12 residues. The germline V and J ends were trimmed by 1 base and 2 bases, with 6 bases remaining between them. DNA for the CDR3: TGCAGCGTTGAAGTCCAGCCCTACGAGCAGTACTTC. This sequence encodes CSVEVQPYEQYF.

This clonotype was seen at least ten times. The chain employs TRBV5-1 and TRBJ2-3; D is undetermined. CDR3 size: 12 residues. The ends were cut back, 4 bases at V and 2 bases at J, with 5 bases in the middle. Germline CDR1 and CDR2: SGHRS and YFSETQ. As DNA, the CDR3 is TGCGCCAGCAGCCTGGACACAGATACGCAGTATTTT. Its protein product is CASSLDTDTQYF.

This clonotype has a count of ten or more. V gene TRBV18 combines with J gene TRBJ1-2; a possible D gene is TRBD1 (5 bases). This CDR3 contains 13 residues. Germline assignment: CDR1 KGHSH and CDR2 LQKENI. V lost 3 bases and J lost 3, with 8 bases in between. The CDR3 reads CASSPETDYGYTF. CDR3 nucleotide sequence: TGTGCCAGCTCACCGGAGACAGACTATGGCTACACCTTC. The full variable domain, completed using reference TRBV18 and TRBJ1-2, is NAGVMQNPRHLVRRRGQEARLRCSPMKGHSHVYWYRQLPEEGLKFMVYLQKENIIDESGMPKERFSAEFPKEGPSILRIQQVVRGDSAAYFCASSPETDYGYTFGSGTRLTVV.

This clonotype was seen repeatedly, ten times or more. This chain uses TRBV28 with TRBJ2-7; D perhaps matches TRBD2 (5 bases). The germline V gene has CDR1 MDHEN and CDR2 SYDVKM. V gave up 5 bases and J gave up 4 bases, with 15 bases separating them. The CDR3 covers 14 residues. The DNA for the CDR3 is TGTGCCAGCAGTACGCGGGCCATACTTTACGAGCAGTACTTC. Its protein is CASSTRAILYEQYF.

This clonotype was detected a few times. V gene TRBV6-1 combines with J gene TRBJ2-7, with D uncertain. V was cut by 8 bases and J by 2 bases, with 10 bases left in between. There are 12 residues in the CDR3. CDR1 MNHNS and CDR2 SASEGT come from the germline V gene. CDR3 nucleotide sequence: TGTGCCAGCTTGACACCGACCTACGAGCAGTACTTC. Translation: CASLTPTYEQYF.

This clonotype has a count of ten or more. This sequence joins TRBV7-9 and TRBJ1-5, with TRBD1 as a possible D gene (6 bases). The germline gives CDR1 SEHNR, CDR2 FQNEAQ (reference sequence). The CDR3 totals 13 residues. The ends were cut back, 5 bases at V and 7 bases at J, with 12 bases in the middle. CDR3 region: CASSADSPQPQHF. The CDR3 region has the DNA TGTGCCAGCAGCGCGGACAGTCCCCAGCCCCAGCATTTT.

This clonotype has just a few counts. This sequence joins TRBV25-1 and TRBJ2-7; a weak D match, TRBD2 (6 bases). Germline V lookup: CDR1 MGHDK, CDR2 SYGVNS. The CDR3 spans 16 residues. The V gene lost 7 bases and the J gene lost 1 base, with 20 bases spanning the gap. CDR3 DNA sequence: TGTGCCAGCACCTTCTCTGGAGGTGGGGGGTCCTACGAGCAGTACTTC. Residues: CASTFSGGGGSYEQYF.

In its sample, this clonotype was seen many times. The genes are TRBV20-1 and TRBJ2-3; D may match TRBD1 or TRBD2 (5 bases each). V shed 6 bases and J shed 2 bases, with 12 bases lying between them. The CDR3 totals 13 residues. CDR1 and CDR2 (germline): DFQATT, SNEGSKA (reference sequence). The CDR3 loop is CSAPRDLTDTQYF. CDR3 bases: TGCAGTGCCCCCCGGGACCTCACAGATACGCAGTATTTT.

The CDR3 sequence is CASRPATSGYRETQYF. CDR3 in DNA: TGTGCCAGCAGGCCCGCGACTAGCGGGTATAGAGAGACCCAGTACTTC. The chain combines TRBV6-6 with TRBJ2-5, with TRBD2 identical over 10 bases. The CDR3 is 16 amino acids. V gave up 6 bases and J gave up 4 bases; unmatched junction bases: 11. The germline V gene has CDR1 MNHNY and CDR2 SVGAGI (reference sequence).

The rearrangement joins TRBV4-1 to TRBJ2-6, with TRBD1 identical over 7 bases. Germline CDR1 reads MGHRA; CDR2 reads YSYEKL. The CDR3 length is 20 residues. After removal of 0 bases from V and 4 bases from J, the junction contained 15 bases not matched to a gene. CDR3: CASSQDPIGTVSRGANVLTF. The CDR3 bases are TGCGCCAGCAGCCAAGATCCCATAGGGACAGTGTCTCGCGGGGCCAACGTCCTGACTTTC.

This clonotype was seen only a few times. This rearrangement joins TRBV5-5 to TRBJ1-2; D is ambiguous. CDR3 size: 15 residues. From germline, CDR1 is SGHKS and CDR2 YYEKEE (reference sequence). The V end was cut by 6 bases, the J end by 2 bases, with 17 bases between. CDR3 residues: CASTPAGRSNYGYTF. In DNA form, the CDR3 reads TGTGCCAGCACCCCCGCCGGCAGATCCAACTATGGCTACACCTTC.

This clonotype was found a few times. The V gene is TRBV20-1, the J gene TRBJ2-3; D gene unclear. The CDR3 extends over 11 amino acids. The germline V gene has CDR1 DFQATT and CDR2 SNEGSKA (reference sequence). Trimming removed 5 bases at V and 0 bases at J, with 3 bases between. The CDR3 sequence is CSAESTDTQYF. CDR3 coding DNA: TGCAGTGCTGAGAGCACAGATACGCAGTATTTT.

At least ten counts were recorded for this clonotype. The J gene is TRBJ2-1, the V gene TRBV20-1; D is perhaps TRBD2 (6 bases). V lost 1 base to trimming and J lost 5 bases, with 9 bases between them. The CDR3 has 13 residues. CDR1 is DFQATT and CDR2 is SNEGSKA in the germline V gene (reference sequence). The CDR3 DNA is TGCAGTGCTAGAGCCCTAGCGAACAATGAGCAGTTCTTC. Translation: CSARALANNEQFF.

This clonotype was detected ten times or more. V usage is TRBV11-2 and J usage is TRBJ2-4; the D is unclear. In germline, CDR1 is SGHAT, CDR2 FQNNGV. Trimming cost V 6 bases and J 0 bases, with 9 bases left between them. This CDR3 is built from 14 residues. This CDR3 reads CASRGRVAKNIQYF. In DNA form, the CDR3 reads TGTGCCAGCAGAGGACGGGTAGCCAAAAACATTCAGTACTTC. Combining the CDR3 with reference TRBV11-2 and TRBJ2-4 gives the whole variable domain EAGVAQSPRYKIIEKRQSVAFWCNPISGHATLYWYQQILGQGPKLLIQFQNNGVVDDSQLPKDRFSAERLKGVDSTLKIQPAKLEDSAVYLCASRGRVAKNIQYFGAGTRLSVL.

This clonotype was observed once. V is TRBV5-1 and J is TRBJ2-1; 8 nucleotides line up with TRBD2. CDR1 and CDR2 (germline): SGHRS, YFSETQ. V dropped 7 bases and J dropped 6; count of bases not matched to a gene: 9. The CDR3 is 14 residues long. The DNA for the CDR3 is TGCGCCAGCTGTACCCGGGGGGGATCCAATGAGCAGTTCTTC. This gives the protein CASCTRGGSNEQFF.

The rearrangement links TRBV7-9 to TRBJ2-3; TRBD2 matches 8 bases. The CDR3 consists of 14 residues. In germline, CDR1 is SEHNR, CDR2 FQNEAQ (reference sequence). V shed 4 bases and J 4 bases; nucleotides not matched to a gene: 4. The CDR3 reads CASSYQTSADTQYF. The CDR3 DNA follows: TGTGCCAGCAGCTACCAGACTAGCGCAGATACGCAGTATTTT.

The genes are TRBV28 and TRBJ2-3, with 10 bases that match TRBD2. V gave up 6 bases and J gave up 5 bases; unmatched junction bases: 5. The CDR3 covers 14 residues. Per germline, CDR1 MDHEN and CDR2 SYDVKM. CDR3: CASSLLAGKDTQYF. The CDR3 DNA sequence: TGTGCCAGCAGCCTACTAGCGGGGAAAGATACGCAGTATTTT.

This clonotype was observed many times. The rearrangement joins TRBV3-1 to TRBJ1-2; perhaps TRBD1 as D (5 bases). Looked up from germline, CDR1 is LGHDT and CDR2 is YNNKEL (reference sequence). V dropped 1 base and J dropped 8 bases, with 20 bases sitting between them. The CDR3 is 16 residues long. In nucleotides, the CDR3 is TGTGCCAGCAGCCAAGTACTTACGGGGGAAGCTGGAGGCTACACCTTC. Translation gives CASSQVLTGEAGGYTF.

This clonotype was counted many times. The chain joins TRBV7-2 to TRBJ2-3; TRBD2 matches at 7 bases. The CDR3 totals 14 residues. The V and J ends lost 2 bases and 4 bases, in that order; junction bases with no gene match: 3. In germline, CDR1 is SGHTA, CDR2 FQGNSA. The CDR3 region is CASSLPGLSDTQYF. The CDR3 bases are TGTGCCAGCAGCTTACCGGGACTATCAGATACGCAGTATTTT. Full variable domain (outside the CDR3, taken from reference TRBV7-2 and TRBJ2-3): GAGVSQSPSNKVTEKGKDVELRCDPISGHTALYWYRQSLGQGLEFLIYFQGNSAPDKSGLPSDRFSAERTGGSVSTLTIQRTQQEDSAVYLCASSLPGLSDTQYFGPGTRLTVL.

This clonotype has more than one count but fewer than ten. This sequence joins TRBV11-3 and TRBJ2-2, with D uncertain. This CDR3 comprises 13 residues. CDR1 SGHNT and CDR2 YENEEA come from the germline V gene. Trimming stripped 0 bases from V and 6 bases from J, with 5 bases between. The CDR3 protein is CASSLEMAGELFF. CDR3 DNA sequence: TGTGCCAGCAGCTTAGAAATGGCCGGGGAGCTGTTTTTT.

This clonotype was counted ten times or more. CDR3 bases: TGCGCCAGCAGCTTGGTGGCGAGGCAGTTCTTC. Protein sequence: CASSLVARQFF. The V and J genes are TRBV5-1 and TRBJ2-1, with D uncertain. Looked up from germline, CDR1 is SGHRS and CDR2 is YFSETQ. V shed 0 bases and J shed 12 bases, with 7 bases lying between them. The CDR3 runs 11 residues. Combining the CDR3 with reference TRBV5-1 and TRBJ2-1 gives the whole variable domain KAGVTQTPRYLIKTRGQQVTLSCSPISGHRSVSWYQQTPGQGLQFLFEYFSETQRNKGNFPGRFSGRQFSNSRSEMNVSTLELGDSALYLCASSLVARQFFGPGTRLTVL.

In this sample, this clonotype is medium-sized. The CDR3: CASSLAGRVGQETQYF. CDR3 nucleotide sequence: TGTGCCAGCAGCTTAGCGGGCAGAGTGGGCCAAGAGACCCAGTACTTC. The chain employs TRBV11-2 and TRBJ2-5, with unresolved D. The CDR3 is 16 residues long. Per the germline V gene, CDR1 is SGHAT and CDR2 is FQNNGV. Trimming shortened V by 1 base and J by 1 base, and 13 bases separated the two germline ends. The whole variable domain, remainder taken from reference TRBV11-2 and TRBJ2-5, is EAGVAQSPRYKIIEKRQSVAFWCNPISGHATLYWYQQILGQGPKLLIQFQNNGVVDDSQLPKDRFSAERLKGVDSTLKIQPAKLEDSAVYLCASSLAGRVGQETQYFGPGTRLLVL.

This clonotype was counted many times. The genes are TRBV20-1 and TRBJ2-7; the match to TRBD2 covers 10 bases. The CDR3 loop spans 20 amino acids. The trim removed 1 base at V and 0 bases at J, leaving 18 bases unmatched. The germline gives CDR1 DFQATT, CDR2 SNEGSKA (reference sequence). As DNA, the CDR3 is TGCAGTGCTAGAGCCCTCACCGCGGCTAGCGGGGGACATAGCTCCTACGAGCAGTACTTC. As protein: CSARALTAASGGHSSYEQYF.

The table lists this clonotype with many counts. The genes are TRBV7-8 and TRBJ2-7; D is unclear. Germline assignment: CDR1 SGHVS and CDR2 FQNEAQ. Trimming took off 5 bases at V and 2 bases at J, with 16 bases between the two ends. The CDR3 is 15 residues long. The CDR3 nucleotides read TGTGCCAGCAGCACAAATAGGGTCTCGACCTACGAGCAGTACTTC. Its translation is CASSTNRVSTYEQYF.